A selection of T cell receptor beta chains follows, all from one sample in a study of shared clonotypes between healthy human individuals. Only in-frame clones appear in the TCRdb table, and some are missing; sequencing was by immunoSEQ multiplex PCR. This table holds more than 550,000 clones, 72% found once. Input material: memory CD4+ T cells sorted from blood. The receptors stem from a woman in her twenties or thirties in good health. The CDR3 runs from the conserved cysteine through the conserved F or W. The D gene is left open where the match is weak. Some rows have no size entry. The others give once, few or many, or a class for an expanded clone.

clone size: -
J gene: TRBJ1-1
D gene: -
V gene: TRBV5-1
CDR3 protein: CASSLGPEAFF
CDR3 DNA: TGCGCCAGCAGCTTGGGGCCTGAAGCTTTCTTT

clone size: -
J gene: TRBJ2-5
D gene: -
V gene: TRBV6-5
CDR3 protein: CASSRPGREETQYF
CDR3 DNA: TGTGCCAGCAGCCGACCCGGCAGGGAAGAGACCCAGTACTTC

clone size: -
J gene: TRBJ2-7
D gene: TRBD2
V gene: TRBV11-1
CDR3 protein: CASSSQRDSYEQYF
CDR3 DNA: TGTGCCAGCAGTTCTCAGCGGGACTCCTACGAGCAGTACTTC

clone size: few
J gene: TRBJ2-5
D gene: -
V gene: TRBV7-9
CDR3 protein: CASSLGRSSGQGEETQYF
CDR3 DNA: TGTGCCAGCAGCTTAGGTCGTTCTAGCGGCCAGGGGGAAGAGACCCAGTACTTC

clone size: -
J gene: TRBJ2-1
D gene: TRBD2
V gene: TRBV9
CDR3 protein: CASSVASGGYNEQFF
CDR3 DNA: TGTGCCAGCAGCGTTGCTAGCGGGGGCTACAATGAGCAGTTCTTC

clone size: once
J gene: TRBJ2-2
D gene: -
V gene: TRBV6-1
CDR3 protein: CASSGQPNTGELFF
CDR3 DNA: TGTGCCAGCAGTGGGCAACCGAACACCGGGGAGCTGTTTTTT

clone size: -
J gene: TRBJ1-2
D gene: -
V gene: TRBV28
CDR3 protein: CASTDGLLGYTF
CDR3 DNA: TGTGCCAGCACCGATGGACTCCTCGGCTACACCTTC

clone size: -
J gene: TRBJ2-5
D gene: TRBD2
V gene: TRBV5-6
CDR3 protein: CASSLFSGRAQETQYF
CDR3 DNA: TGTGCCAGCAGCTTATTTAGCGGGAGGGCCCAAGAGACCCAGTACTTC

clone size: few
J gene: TRBJ2-2
D gene: -
V gene: TRBV10-2
CDR3 protein: CASSETGELFF
CDR3 DNA: TGCGCCAGCAGTGAGACCGGGGAGCTGTTTTTT

clone size: -
J gene: TRBJ1-5
D gene: -
V gene: TRBV27
CDR3 protein: CASRRQSGYSNQPQHF
CDR3 DNA: TGTGCCAGCAGGAGACAGTCGGGATATAGCAATCAGCCCCAGCATTTT

clone size: -
J gene: TRBJ1-1
D gene: -
V gene: TRBV6-5
CDR3 protein: CASSFWLNTEAFF
CDR3 DNA: TGTGCCAGCAGTTTTTGGTTAAACACTGAAGCTTTCTTT

clone size: -
J gene: TRBJ2-5
D gene: TRBD2
V gene: TRBV11-2
CDR3 protein: CASSLSSGSIETQYF
CDR3 DNA: TGTGCCAGCAGCTTAAGTAGCGGGAGTATTGAGACCCAGTACTTC

clone size: many
J gene: TRBJ2-3
D gene: -
V gene: TRBV30
CDR3 protein: CAWSFPEVGARTDTQYF
CDR3 DNA: TGTGCCTGGAGCTTTCCTGAAGTGGGGGCGCGCACAGATACGCAGTATTTT

clone size: -
J gene: TRBJ2-3
D gene: -
V gene: TRBV27
CDR3 protein: CASSSPTSTDTQYF
CDR3 DNA: TGTGCCAGCAGTTCCCCCACTAGCACAGATACGCAGTATTTT

clone size: -
J gene: TRBJ1-5
D gene: -
V gene: TRBV5-1
CDR3 protein: CASSEGTQSNQPQHF
CDR3 DNA: TGCGCCAGCAGCGAGGGAACCCAAAGCAATCAGCCCCAGCATTTT

clone size: once
J gene: TRBJ1-4
D gene: -
V gene: TRBV28
CDR3 protein: CASSPLAEKLFF
CDR3 DNA: TGTGCCAGCAGTCCCTTAGCGGAAAAACTGTTTTTT